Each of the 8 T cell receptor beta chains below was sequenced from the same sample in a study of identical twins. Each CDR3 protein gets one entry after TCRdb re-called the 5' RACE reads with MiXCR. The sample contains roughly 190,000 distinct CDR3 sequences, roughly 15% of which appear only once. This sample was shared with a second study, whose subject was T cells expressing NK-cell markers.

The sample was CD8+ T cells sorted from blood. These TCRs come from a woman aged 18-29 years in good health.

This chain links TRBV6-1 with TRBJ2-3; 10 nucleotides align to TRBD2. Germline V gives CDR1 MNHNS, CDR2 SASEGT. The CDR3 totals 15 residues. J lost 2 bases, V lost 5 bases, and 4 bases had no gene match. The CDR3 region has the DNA TGTGCCAGCAGTCGGACTAGCGGCCCCACAGATACGCAGTATTTT. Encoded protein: CASSRTSGPTDTQYF.

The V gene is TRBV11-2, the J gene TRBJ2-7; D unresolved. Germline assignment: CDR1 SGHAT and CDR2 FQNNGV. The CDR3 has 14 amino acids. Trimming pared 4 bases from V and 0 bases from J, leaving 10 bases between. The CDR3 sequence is CASSSSALSYEQYF. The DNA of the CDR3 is TGTGCCAGCAGCTCATCGGCGCTCTCCTACGAGCAGTACTTC.

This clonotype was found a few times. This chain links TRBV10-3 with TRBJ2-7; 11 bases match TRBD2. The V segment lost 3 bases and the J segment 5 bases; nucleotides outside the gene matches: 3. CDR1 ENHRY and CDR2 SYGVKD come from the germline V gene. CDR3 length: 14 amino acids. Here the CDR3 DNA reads TGTGCCATCAGTGAACTAGCGGGAGTAGACGAGCAGTACTTC. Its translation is CAISELAGVDEQYF.

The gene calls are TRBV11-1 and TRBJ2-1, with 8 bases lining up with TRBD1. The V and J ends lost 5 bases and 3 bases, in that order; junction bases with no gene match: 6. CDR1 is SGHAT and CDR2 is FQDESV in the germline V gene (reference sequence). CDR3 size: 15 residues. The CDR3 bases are TGTGCCAGCAGCCTGGGACAGGCCTTCTACAATGAGCAGTTCTTC. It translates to CASSLGQAFYNEQFF. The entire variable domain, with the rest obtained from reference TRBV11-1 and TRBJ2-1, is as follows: EAEVAQSPRYKITEKSQAVAFWCDPISGHATLYWYRQILGQGPELLVQFQDESVVDDSQLPKDRFSAERLKGVDSTLKIQPAELGDSAMYLCASSLGQAFYNEQFFGPGTRLTVL.

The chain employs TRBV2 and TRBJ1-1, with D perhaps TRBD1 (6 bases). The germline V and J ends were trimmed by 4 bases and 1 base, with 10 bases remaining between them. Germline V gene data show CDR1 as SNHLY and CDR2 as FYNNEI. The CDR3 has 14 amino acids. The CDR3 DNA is TGTGCCAGCAGTGGAACAGGGAGGAACACTGAAGCTTTCTTT. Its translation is CASSGTGRNTEAFF.

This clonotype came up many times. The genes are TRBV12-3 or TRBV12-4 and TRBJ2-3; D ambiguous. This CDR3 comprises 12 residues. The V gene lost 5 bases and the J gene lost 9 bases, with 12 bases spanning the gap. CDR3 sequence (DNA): TGTGCCAGCAGTCCTACCGTCGGAACGCAGTATTTT. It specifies CASSPTVGTQYF.

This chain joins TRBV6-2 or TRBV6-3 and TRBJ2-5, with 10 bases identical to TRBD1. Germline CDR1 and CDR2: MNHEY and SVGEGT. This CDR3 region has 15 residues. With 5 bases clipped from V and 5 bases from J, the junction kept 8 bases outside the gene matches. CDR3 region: CASSVLTGGRETQYF. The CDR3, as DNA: TGTGCCAGCAGTGTTCTGACAGGGGGCCGCGAGACCCAGTACTTC.

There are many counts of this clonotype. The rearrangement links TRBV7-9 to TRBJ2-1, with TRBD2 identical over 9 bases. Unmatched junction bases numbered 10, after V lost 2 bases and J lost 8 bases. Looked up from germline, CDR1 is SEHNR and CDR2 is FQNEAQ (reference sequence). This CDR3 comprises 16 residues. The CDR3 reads CASSLRLSGSSYEQFF. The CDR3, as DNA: TGTGCCAGCAGCTTACGCCTTAGCGGGAGTTCTTATGAGCAGTTCTTC.